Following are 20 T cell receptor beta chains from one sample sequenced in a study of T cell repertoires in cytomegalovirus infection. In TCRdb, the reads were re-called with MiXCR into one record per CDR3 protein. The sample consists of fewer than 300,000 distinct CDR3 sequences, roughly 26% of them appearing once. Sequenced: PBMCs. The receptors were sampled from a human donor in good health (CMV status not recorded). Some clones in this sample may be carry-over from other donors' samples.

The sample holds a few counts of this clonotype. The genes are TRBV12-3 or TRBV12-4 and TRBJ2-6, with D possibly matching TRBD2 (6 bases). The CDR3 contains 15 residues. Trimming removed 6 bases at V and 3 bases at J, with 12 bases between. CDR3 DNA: TGTGCCAGCAGGGCAGGGAGGTATGGGGCCAACGTCCTGACTTTC. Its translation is CASRAGRYGANVLTF.

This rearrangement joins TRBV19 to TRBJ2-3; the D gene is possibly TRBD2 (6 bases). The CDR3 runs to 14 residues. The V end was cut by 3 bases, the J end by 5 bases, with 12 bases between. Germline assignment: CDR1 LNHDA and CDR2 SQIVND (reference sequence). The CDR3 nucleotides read TGTGCCAGTAGTATGTCGGCAGCGGGAGATACGCAGTATTTT. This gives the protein CASSMSAAGDTQYF.

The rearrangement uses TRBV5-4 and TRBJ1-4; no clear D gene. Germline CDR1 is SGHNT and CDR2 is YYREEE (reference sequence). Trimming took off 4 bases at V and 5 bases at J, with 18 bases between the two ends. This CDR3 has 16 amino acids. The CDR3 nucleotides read TGTGCCAGCAGCGCCCGTGGGTGGGAGGACAATGAAAAACTGTTTTTT. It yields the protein CASSARGWEDNEKLFF. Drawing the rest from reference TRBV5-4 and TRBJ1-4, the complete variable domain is ETGVTQSPTHLIKTRGQQVTLRCSSQSGHNTVSWYQQALGQGPQFIFQYYREEENGRGNFPPRFSGLQFPNYSSELNVNALELDDSALYLCASSARGWEDNEKLFFGSGTQLSVL.

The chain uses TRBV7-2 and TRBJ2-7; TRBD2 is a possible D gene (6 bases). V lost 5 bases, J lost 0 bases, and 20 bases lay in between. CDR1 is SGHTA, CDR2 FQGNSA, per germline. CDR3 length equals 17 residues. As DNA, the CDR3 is TGTGCCAGCAGCGTCCTCGGGGCGGGAAGGGGCTCCTACGAGCAGTACGTC. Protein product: CASSVLGAGRGSYEQYV.

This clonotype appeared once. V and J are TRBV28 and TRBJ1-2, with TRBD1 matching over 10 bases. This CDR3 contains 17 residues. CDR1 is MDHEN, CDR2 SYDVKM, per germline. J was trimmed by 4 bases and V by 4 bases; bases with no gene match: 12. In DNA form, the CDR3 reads TGTGCCAGCAGTTCACGACAGGGGGCAACTTTTAGCTATGGCTACACCTTC. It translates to CASSSRQGATFSYGYTF.

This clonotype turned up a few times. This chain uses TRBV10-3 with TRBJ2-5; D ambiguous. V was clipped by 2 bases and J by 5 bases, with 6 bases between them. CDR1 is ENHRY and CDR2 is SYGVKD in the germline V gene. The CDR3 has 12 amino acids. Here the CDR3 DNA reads TGTGCCATCAGTGAGAGGTCCGAGACCCAGTACTTC. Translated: CAISERSETQYF.

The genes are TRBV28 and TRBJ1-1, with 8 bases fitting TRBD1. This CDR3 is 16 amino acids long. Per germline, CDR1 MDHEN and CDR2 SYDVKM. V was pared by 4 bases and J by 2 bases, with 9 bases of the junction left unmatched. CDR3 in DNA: TGTGCCAGCAGTTGGGACAGGAGATACCCTAACACTGAAGCTTTCTTT. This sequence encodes CASSWDRRYPNTEAFF.

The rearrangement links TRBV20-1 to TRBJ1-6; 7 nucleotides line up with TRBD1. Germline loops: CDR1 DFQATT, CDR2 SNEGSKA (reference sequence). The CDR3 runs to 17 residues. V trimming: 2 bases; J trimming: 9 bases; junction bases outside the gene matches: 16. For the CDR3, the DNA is TGCAGTGCTAGAAGGCCTCCCGGGACAGCGTACCGTTCACCCCTCCACTTT. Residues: CSARRPPGTAYRSPLHF.

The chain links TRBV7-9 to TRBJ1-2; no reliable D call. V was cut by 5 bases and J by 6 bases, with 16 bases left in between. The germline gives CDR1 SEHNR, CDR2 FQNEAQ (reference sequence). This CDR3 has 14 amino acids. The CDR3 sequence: CASSNPAEVNGYTF. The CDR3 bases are TGTGCCAGCAGCAACCCGGCGGAGGTAAATGGCTACACCTTC.

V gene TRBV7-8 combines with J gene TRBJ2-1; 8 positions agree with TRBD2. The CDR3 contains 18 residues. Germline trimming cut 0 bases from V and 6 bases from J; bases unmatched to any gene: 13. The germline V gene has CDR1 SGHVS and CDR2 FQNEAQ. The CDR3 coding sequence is TGTGCCAGCAGCTTAGCGGAGCTCGGGAGGGGGTTTGGCAATGAGCAGTTCTTC. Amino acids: CASSLAELGRGFGNEQFF.

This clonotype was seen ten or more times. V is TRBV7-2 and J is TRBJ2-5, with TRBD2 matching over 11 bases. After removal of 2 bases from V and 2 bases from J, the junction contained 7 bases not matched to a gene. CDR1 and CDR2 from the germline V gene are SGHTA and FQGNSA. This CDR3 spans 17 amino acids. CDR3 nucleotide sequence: TGTGCCAGCAGCTTACAGGAGGGACTAGCGGTACAAGAGACCCAGTACTTC. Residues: CASSLQEGLAVQETQYF. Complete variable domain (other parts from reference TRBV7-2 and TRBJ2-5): GAGVSQSPSNKVTEKGKDVELRCDPISGHTALYWYRQSLGQGLEFLIYFQGNSAPDKSGLPSDRFSAERTGGSVSTLTIQRTQQEDSAVYLCASSLQEGLAVQETQYFGPGTRLLVL.

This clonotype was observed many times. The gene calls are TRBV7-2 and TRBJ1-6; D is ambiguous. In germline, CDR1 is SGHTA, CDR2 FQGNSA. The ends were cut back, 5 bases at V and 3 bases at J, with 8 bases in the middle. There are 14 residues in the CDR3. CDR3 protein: CASSPGDYNSPLHF. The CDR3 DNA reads TGTGCCAGCAGCCCGGGAGACTATAATTCACCCCTCCACTTT.

The CDR3 bases are TGCGCCAGCAGCTTGGGACAGCAGTACAATGAGCAGTTCTTC. Translated: CASSLGQQYNEQFF. The chain has TRBV5-1 and TRBJ2-1; possibly TRBD1 for D (5 bases). Germline CDR1 and CDR2: SGHRS and YFSETQ. The CDR3 has 14 amino acids. Deletions cut 0 bases from V and 4 bases from J, with 8 bases between.

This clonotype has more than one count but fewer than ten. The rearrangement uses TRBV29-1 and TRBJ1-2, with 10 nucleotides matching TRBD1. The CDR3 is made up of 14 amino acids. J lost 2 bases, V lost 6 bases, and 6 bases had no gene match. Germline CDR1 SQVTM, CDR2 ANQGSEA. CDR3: CSVGTGDSNYGYTF. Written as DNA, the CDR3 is TGCAGCGTCGGGACAGGGGATTCGAACTATGGCTACACCTTC.

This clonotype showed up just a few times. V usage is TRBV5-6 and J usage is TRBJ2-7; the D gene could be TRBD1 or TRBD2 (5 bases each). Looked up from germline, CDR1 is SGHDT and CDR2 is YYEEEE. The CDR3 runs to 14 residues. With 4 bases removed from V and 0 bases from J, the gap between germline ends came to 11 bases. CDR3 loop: CASSGGPSSYEQYF. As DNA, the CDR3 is TGTGCCAGCAGCGGGGGACCGAGCTCCTACGAGCAGTACTTC.

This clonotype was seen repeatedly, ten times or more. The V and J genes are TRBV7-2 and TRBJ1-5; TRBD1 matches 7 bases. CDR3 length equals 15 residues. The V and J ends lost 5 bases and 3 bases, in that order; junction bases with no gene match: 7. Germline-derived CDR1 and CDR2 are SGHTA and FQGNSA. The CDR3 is CASSPRDRYNQPQHF. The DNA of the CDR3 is TGTGCCAGCAGCCCGAGGGACAGATACAATCAGCCCCAGCATTTT.

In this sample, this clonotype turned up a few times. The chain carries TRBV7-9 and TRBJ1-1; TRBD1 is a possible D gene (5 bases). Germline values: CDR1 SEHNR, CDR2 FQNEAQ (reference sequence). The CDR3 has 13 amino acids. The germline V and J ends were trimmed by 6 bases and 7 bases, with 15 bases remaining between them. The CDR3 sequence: CASRPTQGHEAFF. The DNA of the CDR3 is TGTGCCAGCAGACCCACCCAGGGCCATGAAGCTTTCTTT.

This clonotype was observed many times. This CDR3 reads CASSFYRENQPQHF. DNA of the CDR3: TGTGCCAGCAGTTTTTACAGGGAAAATCAGCCCCAGCATTTT. The V gene is TRBV12-3 or TRBV12-4, the J gene TRBJ1-5; weak D call: TRBD1 (6 bases). V lost 3 bases, J lost 4 bases, and 10 bases lay in between. The CDR3 extends over 14 amino acids.

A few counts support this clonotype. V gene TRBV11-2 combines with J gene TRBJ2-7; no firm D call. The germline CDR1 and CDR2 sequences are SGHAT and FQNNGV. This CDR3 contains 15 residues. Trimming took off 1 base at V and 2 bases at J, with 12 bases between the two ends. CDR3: CASSLASTSPYEQYV. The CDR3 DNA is TGTGCCAGCAGCTTAGCGTCCACTTCCCCCTACGAGCAGTACGTC.

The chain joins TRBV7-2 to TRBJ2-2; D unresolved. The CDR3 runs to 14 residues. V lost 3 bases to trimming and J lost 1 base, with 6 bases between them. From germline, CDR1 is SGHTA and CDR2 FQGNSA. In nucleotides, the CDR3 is TGTGCCAGCAGCTTTGGCAGGAACACCGGGGAGCTGTTTTTT. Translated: CASSFGRNTGELFF.